This TCR beta chain came from a study of CD8 T cells in ankylosing spondylitis (dated by TCRdb to the late 2010s). In the study overall: The study set out to find disease-linked TCR variants by profiling T cell receptor beta repertoires in ankylosing spondylitis patients and healthy donors. Peripheral blood was sampled, and synovial fluid was also collected from ankylosing spondylitis patients. In total, the full study cohort was made up of over a hundred healthy donors and more than 20 ankylosing spondylitis patients.

The sequencing machine was an Illumina HiSeq 2500. TCR beta libraries were prepared by quantitative 5'-RACE with molecular barcodes. The study's own analysis went as follows. Disease-linked TCR variants were identified with a new computational method built on a probabilistic model of VDJ rearrangement. TCRdb cleaned the public reads at Q25 with fastp, built clones with MiXCR and kept in-frame beta chains. Rows are combined by CDR3 protein, so each entry shows the most common genes and DNA. The V and J calls here are based on TCRdb, not the publication. The sample includes 100,000 or so distinct CDR3 sequences, with around 8.5% observed a single time. The top ten clones comprise more than 30% of the sample. What the research found in general, with its limitations: Blood from ankylosing spondylitis patients appeared to be characterized by a TCR beta motif made up of under ten highly homologous amino acid variants. Some motif variants were previously reported in synovial fluid and blood of reactive arthritis patients, suggesting common disease-initiation mechanisms. The disease-linked clones were reported as significantly enriched in matched synovial fluid samples from ankylosing spondylitis patients. In peripheral blood, the disease-linked clones were found at relatively low frequencies and had a CD8+ phenotype.

This clonotype has a handful of counts. Which antigen it targets is not known. No base quality information exists; no much larger clone differs at one position. This receptor was obtained from a male donor with ankylosing spondylitis. What was sequenced was blood, either unsorted or a sorted T cell fraction (not recorded which).

Here the CDR3 is given as CASSEGEHIPNYGYTF. The bases read TGCGCCAGCAGTGAAGGGGAACACATTCCTAACTATGGCTACACCTTC. The chain couples TRBV10-2 to TRBJ1-2; TRBD1 is perhaps the D gene, given 5 matching bases. From the germline V gene, CDR1 is WSHSY and CDR2 is SAAADI. The V end loses 3 bases and the J end loses 0 bases, and a stretch of 14 bases separates them. The CDR3 covers 16 residues, taking in both the cysteine and the phenylalanine. The sequence is cut down to CDR3 DNA, 48 bases in frame from base 1.